Following are 17 T cell receptor beta chains from one sample sequenced in a study of OX40 agonist ivuxolimab in advanced cancers. The repertoire was sequenced with immunoSEQ multiplex PCR; TCRdb's copy has only in-frame clones and lacks some. The sample lists around 80,000 clones, roughly 90% occurring once. Sequenced here: CD4+ or CD8+ T cells sorted from blood, sampled in a trial of the OX40 agonist ivuxolimab. The source of these receptors is an adult with an advanced solid tumor such as melanoma, head and neck, liver or kidney cancer.

This clone showed up just once. The chain is built from TRBV7-2 and TRBJ1-2; D uncertain. CDR3 length equals 12 residues. Trimming stripped 5 bases from V and 12 bases from J, with 16 bases between. CDR1 is SGHTA, CDR2 FQGNSA, per germline. This CDR3 is CASSPDRIGHTF. For the CDR3, the DNA is TGTGCCAGCAGCCCAGACCGAATCGGTCACACCTTC.

The V call is TRBV7-8, the J call TRBJ2-7, with TRBD1 as a possible D gene (5 bases). The CDR3 spans 15 residues. Germline-derived CDR1 and CDR2 are SGHVS and FQNEAQ. The V gene lost 2 bases and the J gene lost 2 bases, with 13 bases spanning the gap. This CDR3 reads CASSLSPAGTYEQYF. CDR3 in DNA: TGTGCCAGCAGCTTATCCCCTGCAGGGACCTACGAGCAGTACTTC.

The V gene is TRBV28, the J gene TRBJ2-7; 8 nucleotides line up with TRBD2. CDR3 length: 15 residues. Per the germline V gene, CDR1 is MDHEN and CDR2 is SYDVKM. V was pared by 3 bases and J by 2 bases, with 6 bases of the junction left unmatched. CDR3 in DNA: TGTGCCAGCAGTTTCGTGGCGGGAGGTACCTACGAGCAGTACTTC. Protein: CASSFVAGGTYEQYF.

As DNA, the CDR3 is TGTGCCAGCAGTTCGTCAGGGGTCGAGAGCTCCTACGAGCAGTACTTC. This encodes CASSSSGVESSYEQYF. The chain recombines TRBV28 with TRBJ2-7; D perhaps matches TRBD1 (6 bases). V was shortened by 4 bases and J by 0 bases, with 16 bases between the two germline ends. Looked up from germline, CDR1 is MDHEN and CDR2 is SYDVKM. CDR3 length: 16 amino acids.

The chain is built from TRBV4-3 and TRBJ1-2; tentatively, D is TRBD1 (6 bases). The germline V and J ends were trimmed by 1 base and 6 bases, with 15 bases remaining between them. This CDR3 region has 15 residues. Germline values: CDR1 LGHNA, CDR2 YSLEER. The CDR3 DNA follows: TGCGCCAGCAGCCAAGCCGGAGGGGGTGGCCATGGCTACACCTTC. It codes for CASSQAGGGGHGYTF.

This chain uses TRBV6-6 with TRBJ2-7; possibly TRBD1 for D (5 bases). This CDR3 has 15 amino acids. V lost 8 bases and J lost 2, with 19 bases in between. The germline gives CDR1 MNHNY, CDR2 SVGAGI (reference sequence). The CDR3 reads CASRAYRTPTYEQYF. In DNA, the CDR3 is TGTGCCAGCCGCGCCTACAGGACACCTACCTACGAGCAGTACTTC.

The gene calls are TRBV10-3 and TRBJ2-1, with TRBD2 matching over 11 bases. The CDR3 has 17 amino acids. Germline CDR1 reads ENHRY; CDR2 reads SYGVKD. V lost 0 bases, J lost 4 bases, and 5 bases stayed unmatched. In DNA, the CDR3 is TGTGCCATCAGTGAGTCGAGGCTAGCGGGAGGTTACAATGAGCAGTTCTTC. The encoded protein is CAISESRLAGGYNEQFF.

This clone is a singleton in its sample. The V gene is TRBV6-5, the J gene TRBJ2-2; D call uncertain. The CDR3 contains 16 residues. In germline, CDR1 is MNHEY, CDR2 SVGAGI. The V end lost 0 bases, the J end lost 4 bases, and 12 bases lay between the germline ends. The CDR3 coding sequence is TGTGCCAGCAGTTACTCTTCCAGGAGAAGCACCGGGGAGCTGTTTTTT. It yields the protein CASSYSSRRSTGELFF.

This clone was detected only once. CDR3 bases: TGTGCCAGTAGTGGTACAGGAAGCAATCAGCCCCAGCATTTT. Translated, it gives CASSGTGSNQPQHF. V gene TRBV19 combines with J gene TRBJ1-5, with D maybe TRBD1 (5 bases). This CDR3 spans 14 amino acids. CDR1 is LNHDA, CDR2 SQIVND, per germline (reference sequence). Deletions cut 5 bases from V and 1 base from J, with 9 bases between.

The V call is TRBV4-1, the J call TRBJ2-5; TRBD2 agrees at 14 bases. The CDR3 totals 17 residues. The germline gives CDR1 MGHRA, CDR2 YSYEKL. The V gene end was trimmed by 1 base and the J gene end by 5 bases; junction bases not matched to a gene: 6. The CDR3 sequence: CASSQGLAGGPKETQYF. The CDR3 bases are TGCGCCAGCAGCCAAGGACTAGCGGGAGGGCCGAAGGAGACCCAGTACTTC.

Only a few counts were recorded for this clone. The J gene is TRBJ1-1, the V gene TRBV28; TRBD1 matches 9 bases. The CDR3 spans 16 residues. CDR1 and CDR2 (germline): MDHEN, SYDVKM. V shed 7 bases and J 4 bases; nucleotides not matched to a gene: 13. The CDR3 DNA sequence: TGTGCCAGCAACTCAGTCCACGGGACAGGGACCACTGAAGCTTTCTTT. It codes for CASNSVHGTGTTEAFF.

The count of this clone is one. The rearrangement joins TRBV18 to TRBJ1-2; no clear D. This CDR3 is built from 13 residues. Germline assignment: CDR1 KGHSH and CDR2 LQKENI. The ends were cut back, 6 bases at V and 2 bases at J, with 10 bases in the middle. CDR3 bases: TGTGCCAGCTCTGGGTCAGGAAACTATGGCTACACCTTC. Translated, it gives CASSGSGNYGYTF.

V is TRBV13 and J is TRBJ2-5; 8 positions agree with TRBD1. The assigned J gene may be wrong: the sequence end matches TRBJ2-7 better. The CDR3 consists of 14 residues. CDR1 is PRHDT, CDR2 FYEKMQ, per germline (reference sequence). The CDR3 protein is CASSEDRATYEQYF. The CDR3, as DNA: TGTGCCAGCAGTGAGGACAGGGCCACCTACGAGCAGTACTTC.

This sequence joins TRBV11-2 and TRBJ2-2; no clear D gene. The ends were cut back, 1 base at V and 3 bases at J, with 12 bases in the middle. The CDR3 length is 16 residues. Germline V lookup: CDR1 SGHAT, CDR2 FQNNGV. The CDR3 region is CASSLGLSLDTGELFF. The DNA for the CDR3 is TGTGCCAGCAGCTTAGGGCTTTCGCTGGACACCGGGGAGCTGTTTTTT.

In regard to this clone: The sample carries other DNA sequences with the same CDR3. This chain connects TRBV5-1 to TRBJ2-1; D is unresolved. This CDR3 spans 11 amino acids. Per the germline V gene, CDR1 is SGHRS and CDR2 is YFSETQ. V was pared by 0 bases and J by 10 bases, with 5 bases between. CDR3 sequence: CASSLDREQFF. The CDR3 bases are TGCGCCAGCAGCTTGGACCGGGAGCAGTTCTTC.

The V gene is TRBV7-2, the J gene TRBJ2-7; D perhaps matches TRBD1 (6 bases). Trimming pared 6 bases from V and 1 base from J, leaving 16 bases between. This CDR3 contains 15 residues. In germline, CDR1 is SGHTA, CDR2 FQGNSA. The CDR3 DNA is TGTGCCAGCAGTTTGGCATACGGGACATCCTACGAGCAGTACTTC. It specifies CASSLAYGTSYEQYF.

The rearrangement uses TRBV25-1 and TRBJ2-3, with 12 bases aligning to TRBD2. The CDR3 loop spans 18 amino acids. The germline V gene has CDR1 MGHDK and CDR2 SYGVNS. V was pared by 5 bases and J by 0 bases, with 9 bases of the junction left unmatched. Here the CDR3 reads CASSPPTGTSGSTDTQYF. DNA for the CDR3: TGTGCCAGCAGTCCCCCTACGGGGACTAGCGGGAGCACAGATACGCAGTATTTT.